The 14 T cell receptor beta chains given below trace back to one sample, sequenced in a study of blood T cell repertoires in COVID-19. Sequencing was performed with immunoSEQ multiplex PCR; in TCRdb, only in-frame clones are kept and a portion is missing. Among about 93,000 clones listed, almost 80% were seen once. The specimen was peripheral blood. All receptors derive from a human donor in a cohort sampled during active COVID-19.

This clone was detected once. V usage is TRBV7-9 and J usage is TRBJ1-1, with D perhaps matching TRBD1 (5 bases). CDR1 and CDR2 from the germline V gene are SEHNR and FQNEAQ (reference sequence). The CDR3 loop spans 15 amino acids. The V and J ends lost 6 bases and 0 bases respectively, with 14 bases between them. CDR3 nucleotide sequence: TGTGCCAGCAGATCCAACAGGACGATGAACACTGAAGCTTTCTTT. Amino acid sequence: CASRSNRTMNTEAFF.

For the CDR3, the DNA is TGTGCCAGCAGCCAAGATACCTATCGCGGGCCCCAGCATTTT. As protein: CASSQDTYRGPQHF. The chain couples TRBV3-1 (or the pseudogene TRBV3-2) to TRBJ1-5; D remains unclear. The germline V and J ends were trimmed by 0 bases and 9 bases, with 12 bases remaining between them. CDR1 and CDR2 from the germline V gene are LGHDT and YNNKEL (reference sequence). The CDR3 length is 14 residues.

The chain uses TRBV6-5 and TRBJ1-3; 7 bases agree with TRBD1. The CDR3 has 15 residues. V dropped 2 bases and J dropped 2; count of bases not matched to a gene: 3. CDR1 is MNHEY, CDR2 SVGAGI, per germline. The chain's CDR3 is CASSYGQDAGNTIYF. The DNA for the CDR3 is TGTGCCAGCAGTTACGGACAGGACGCTGGAAACACCATATATTTT.

CDR3 in amino acids: CASRLRAQWTSGGNEQFF. CDR3 bases: TGTGCCAGCAGACTCCGGGCTCAGTGGACGTCGGGGGGAAATGAGCAGTTCTTC. The gene calls are TRBV11-2 and TRBJ2-1, with 7 nucleotides matching TRBD2. CDR3 length: 18 residues. The germline V gene encodes CDR1 SGHAT and CDR2 FQNNGV. Trimming took 6 bases from V and 7 from J; bases not matched to a gene: 21. Complete variable domain (other parts from reference TRBV11-2 and TRBJ2-1): EAGVAQSPRYKIIEKRQSVAFWCNPISGHATLYWYQQILGQGPKLLIQFQNNGVVDDSQLPKDRFSAERLKGVDSTLKIQPAKLEDSAVYLCASRLRAQWTSGGNEQFFGPGTRLTVL.

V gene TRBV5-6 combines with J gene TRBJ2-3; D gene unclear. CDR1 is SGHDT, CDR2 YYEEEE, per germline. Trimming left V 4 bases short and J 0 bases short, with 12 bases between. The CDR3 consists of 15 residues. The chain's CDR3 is CASSAVTQSTDTQYF. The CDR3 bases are TGTGCCAGCAGCGCCGTAACACAGAGCACAGATACGCAGTATTTT.

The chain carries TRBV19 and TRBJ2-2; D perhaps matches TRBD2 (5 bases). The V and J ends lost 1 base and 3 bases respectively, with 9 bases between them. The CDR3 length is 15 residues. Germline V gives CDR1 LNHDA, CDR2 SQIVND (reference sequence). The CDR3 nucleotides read TGTGCCAGTAGTATAGCGGGGTCGGACACCGGGGAGCTGTTTTTT. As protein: CASSIAGSDTGELFF.

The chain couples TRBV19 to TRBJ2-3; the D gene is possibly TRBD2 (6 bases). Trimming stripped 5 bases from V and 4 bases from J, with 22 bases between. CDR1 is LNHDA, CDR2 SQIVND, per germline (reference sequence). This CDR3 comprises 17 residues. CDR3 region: CASSPQSGGNSADTQYF. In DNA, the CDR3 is TGTGCCAGTAGTCCCCAATCGGGCGGGAATAGTGCAGATACGCAGTATTTT.

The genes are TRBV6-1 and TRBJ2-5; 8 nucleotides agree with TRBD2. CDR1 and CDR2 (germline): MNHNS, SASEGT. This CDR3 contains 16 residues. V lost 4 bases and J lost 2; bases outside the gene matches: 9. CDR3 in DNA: TGTGCCAGCAGTGGGGGTGGTAGCGGGGAACAAGAGACCCAGTACTTC. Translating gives CASSGGGSGEQETQYF.

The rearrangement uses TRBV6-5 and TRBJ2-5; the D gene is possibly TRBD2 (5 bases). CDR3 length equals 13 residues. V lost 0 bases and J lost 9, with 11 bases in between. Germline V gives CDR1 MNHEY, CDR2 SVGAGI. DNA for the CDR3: TGTGCCAGCAGTTACTCGAGGGCCGCCGCCCAGTACTTC. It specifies CASSYSRAAAQYF.

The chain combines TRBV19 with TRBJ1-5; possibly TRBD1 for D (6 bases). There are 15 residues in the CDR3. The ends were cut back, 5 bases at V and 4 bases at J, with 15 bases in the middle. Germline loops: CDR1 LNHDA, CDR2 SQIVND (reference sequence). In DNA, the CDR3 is TGTGCCAGTAGTCTTCGGGAGGGGGGGAATCAGCCCCAGCATTTT. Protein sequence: CASSLREGGNQPQHF. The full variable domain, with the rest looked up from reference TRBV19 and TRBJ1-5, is DGGITQSPKYLFRKEGQNVTLSCEQNLNHDAMYWYRQDPGQGLRLIYYSQIVNDFQKGDIAEGYSVSREKKESFPLTVTSAQKNPTAFYLCASSLREGGNQPQHFGDGTRLSIL.

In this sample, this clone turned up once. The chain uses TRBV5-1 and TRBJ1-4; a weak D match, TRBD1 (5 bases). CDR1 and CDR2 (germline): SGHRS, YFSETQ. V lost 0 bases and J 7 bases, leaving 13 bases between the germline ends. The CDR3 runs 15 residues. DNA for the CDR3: TGCGCCAGCAGCTTGGCGCTCTCCGGGGGTGAAAAACTGTTTTTT. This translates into CASSLALSGGEKLFF.

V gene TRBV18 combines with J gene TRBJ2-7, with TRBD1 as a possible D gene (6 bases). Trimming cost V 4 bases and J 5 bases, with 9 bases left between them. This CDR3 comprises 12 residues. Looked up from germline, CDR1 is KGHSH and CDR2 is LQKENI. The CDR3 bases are TGTGCCAGCTCACAAACAGGGAACGAGCAGTACTTC. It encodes CASSQTGNEQYF.

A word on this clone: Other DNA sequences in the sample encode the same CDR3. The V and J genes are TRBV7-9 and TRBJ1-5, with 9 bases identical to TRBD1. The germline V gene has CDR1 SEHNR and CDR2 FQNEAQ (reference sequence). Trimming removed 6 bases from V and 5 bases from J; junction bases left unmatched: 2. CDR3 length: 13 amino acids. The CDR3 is CASSRQGDQPQHF. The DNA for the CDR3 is TGTGCCAGCAGTAGACAGGGGGATCAGCCCCAGCATTTT.

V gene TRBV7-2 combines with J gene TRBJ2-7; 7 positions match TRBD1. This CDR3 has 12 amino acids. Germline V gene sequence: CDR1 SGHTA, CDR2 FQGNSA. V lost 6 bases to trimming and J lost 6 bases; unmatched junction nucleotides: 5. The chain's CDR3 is CASRTTGVEQYF. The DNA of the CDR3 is TGTGCCAGCAGGACCACAGGGGTCGAGCAGTACTTC.